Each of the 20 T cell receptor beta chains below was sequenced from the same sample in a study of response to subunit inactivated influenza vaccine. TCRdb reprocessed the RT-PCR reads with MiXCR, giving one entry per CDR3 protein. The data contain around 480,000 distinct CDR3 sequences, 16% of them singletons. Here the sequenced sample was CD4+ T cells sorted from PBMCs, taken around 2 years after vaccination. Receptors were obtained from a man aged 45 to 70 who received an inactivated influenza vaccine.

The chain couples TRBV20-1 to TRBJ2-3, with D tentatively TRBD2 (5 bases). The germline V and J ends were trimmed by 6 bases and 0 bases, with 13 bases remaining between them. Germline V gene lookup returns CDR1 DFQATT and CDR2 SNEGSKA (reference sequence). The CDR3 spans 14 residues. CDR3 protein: CSASQRTSTDTQYF. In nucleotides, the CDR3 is TGCAGTGCCAGTCAGCGGACGAGCACAGATACGCAGTATTTT.

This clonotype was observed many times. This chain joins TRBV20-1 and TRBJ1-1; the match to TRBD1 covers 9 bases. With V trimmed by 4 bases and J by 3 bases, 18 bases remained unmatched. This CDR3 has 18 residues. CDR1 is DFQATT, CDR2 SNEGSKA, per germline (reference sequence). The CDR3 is CSAMANPGQGLSYTEAFF. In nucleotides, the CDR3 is TGCAGTGCTATGGCTAACCCGGGACAGGGACTCTCCTACACTGAAGCTTTCTTT.

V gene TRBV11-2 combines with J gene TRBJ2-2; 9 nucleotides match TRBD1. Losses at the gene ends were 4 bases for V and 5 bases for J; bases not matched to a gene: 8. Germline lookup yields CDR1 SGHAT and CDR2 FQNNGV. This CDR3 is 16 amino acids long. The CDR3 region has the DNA TGTGCCAGCAGCTCAACAGGGGGCGGACGAACCGGGGAGCTGTTTTTT. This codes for CASSSTGGGRTGELFF.

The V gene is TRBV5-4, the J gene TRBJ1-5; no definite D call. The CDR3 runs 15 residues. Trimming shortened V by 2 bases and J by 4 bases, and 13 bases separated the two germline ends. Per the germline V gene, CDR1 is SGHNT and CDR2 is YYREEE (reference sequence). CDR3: CASSFSPVENQPQHF. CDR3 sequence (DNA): TGTGCCAGCAGCTTTTCGCCGGTCGAGAATCAGCCCCAGCATTTT.

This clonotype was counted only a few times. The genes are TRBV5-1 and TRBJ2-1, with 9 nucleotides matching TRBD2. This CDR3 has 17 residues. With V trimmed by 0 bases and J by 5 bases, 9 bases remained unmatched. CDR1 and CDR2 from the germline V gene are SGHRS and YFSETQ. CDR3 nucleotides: TGCGCCAGCAGCTTGGCCAGGAGACTAGCGGATAACAATGAGCAGTTCTTC. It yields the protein CASSLARRLADNNEQFF.

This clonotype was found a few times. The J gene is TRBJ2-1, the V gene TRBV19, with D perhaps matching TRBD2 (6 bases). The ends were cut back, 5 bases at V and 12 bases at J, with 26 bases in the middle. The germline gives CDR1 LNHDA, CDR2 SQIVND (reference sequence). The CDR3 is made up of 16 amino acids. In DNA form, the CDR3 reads TGTGCCAGTAGTCCGGGGGTTTCGGGCAGCCGGGACGCGCAGTTCTTC. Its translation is CASSPGVSGSRDAQFF.

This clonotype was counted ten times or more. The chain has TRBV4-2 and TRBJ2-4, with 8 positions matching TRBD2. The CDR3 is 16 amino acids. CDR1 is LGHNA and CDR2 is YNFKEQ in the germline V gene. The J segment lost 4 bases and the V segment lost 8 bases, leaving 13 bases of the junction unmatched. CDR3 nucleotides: TGTGCCAGCGCGGAAGCCTCCGGGACTAGGAAAAACATTCAGTACTTC. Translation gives CASAEASGTRKNIQYF.

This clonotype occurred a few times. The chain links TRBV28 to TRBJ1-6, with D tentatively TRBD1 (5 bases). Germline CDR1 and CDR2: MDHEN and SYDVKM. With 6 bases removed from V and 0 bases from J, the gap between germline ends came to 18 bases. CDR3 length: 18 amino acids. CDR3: CASSTYRDLSSYNSPLHF. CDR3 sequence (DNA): TGTGCCAGCAGCACTTACCGGGACCTTAGCTCCTATAATTCACCCCTCCACTTT.

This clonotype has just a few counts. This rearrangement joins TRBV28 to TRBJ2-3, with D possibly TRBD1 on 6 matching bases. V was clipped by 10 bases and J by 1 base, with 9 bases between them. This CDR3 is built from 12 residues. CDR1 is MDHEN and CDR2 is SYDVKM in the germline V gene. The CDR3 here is CATGQRTDTQYF. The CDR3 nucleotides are TGTGCCACCGGACAGCGCACAGATACGCAGTATTTT.

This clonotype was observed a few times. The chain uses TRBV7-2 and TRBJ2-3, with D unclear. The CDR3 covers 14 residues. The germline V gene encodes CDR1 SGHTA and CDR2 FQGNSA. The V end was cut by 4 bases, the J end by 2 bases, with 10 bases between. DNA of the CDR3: TGTGCCAGCAGCTCTCAGTCGTCCACAGATACGCAGTATTTT. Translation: CASSSQSSTDTQYF. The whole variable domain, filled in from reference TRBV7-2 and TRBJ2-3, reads GAGVSQSPSNKVTEKGKDVELRCDPISGHTALYWYRQSLGQGLEFLIYFQGNSAPDKSGLPSDRFSAERTGGSVSTLTIQRTQQEDSAVYLCASSSQSSTDTQYFGPGTRLTVL.

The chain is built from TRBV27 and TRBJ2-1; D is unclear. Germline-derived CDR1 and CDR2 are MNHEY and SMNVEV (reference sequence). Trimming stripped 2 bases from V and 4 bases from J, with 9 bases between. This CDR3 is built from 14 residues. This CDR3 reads CASSLVERYNEQFF. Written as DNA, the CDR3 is TGTGCCAGCAGTTTAGTAGAACGATACAATGAGCAGTTCTTC.

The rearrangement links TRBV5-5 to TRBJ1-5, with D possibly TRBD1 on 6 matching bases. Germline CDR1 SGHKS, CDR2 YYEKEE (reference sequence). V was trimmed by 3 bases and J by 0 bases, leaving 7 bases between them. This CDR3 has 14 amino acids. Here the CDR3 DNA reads TGTGCCAGCAGCTGGACAGATAGCAATCAGCCCCAGCATTTT. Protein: CASSWTDSNQPQHF. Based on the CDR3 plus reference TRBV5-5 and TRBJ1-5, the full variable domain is DAGVTQSPTHLIKTRGQQVTLRCSPISGHKSVSWYQQVLGQGPQFIFQYYEKEERGRGNFPDRFSARQFPNYSSELNVNALLLGDSALYLCASSWTDSNQPQHFGDGTRLSIL.

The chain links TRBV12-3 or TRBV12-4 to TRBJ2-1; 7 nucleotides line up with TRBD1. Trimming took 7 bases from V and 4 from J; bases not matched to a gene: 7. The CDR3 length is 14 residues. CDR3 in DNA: TGTGCCAGCAAAACAGGGGCGTCATACAATGAGCAGTTCTTC. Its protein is CASKTGASYNEQFF.

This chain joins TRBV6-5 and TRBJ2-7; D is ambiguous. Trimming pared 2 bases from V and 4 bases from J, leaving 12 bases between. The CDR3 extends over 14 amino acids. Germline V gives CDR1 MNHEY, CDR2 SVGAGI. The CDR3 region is CASSYDGRLYEQYF. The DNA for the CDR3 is TGTGCCAGCAGTTACGATGGGCGGTTGTACGAGCAGTACTTC.

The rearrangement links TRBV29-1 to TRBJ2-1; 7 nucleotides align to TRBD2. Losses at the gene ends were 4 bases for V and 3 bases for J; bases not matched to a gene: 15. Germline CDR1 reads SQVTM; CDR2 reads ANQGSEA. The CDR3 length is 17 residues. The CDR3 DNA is TGCAGCGTTGCGGGGGGTTCGGGTAGCAGATTCTACAATGAGCAGTTCTTC. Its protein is CSVAGGSGSRFYNEQFF.

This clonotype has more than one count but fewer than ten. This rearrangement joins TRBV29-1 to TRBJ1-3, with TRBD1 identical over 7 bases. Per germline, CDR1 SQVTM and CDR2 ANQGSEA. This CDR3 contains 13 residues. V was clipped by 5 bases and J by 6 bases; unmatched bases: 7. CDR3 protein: CSVSNRGVNTIYF. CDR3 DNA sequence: TGCAGCGTTTCAAACAGGGGAGTAAACACCATATATTTT.

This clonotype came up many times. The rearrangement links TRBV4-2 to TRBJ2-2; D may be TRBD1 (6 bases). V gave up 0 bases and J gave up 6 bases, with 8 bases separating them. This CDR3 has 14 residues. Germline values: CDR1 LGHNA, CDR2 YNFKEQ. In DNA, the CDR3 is TGTGCCAGCAGCCAAGATAGGACAGCCGGGGAGCTGTTTTTT. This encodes CASSQDRTAGELFF.

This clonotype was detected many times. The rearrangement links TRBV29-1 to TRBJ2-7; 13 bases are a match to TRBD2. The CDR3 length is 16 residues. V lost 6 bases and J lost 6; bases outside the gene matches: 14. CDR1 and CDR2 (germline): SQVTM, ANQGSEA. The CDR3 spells CSVLPAWTSGRGEQYF. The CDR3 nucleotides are TGCAGCGTACTCCCCGCCTGGACTAGCGGGAGAGGCGAGCAGTACTTC.

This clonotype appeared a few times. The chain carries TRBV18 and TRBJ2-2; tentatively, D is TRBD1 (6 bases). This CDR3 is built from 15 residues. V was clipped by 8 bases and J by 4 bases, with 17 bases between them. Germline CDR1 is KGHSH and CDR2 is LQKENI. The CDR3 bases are TGTGCCAGCACAGGGACAATCCGGAGCACCGGGGAGCTGTTTTTT. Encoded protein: CASTGTIRSTGELFF.

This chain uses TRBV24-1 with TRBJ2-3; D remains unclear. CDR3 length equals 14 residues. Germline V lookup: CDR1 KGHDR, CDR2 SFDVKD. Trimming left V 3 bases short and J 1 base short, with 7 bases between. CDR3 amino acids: CATSDKPRTDTQYF. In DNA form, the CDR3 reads TGTGCCACCAGTGATAAGCCTCGCACAGATACGCAGTATTTT.